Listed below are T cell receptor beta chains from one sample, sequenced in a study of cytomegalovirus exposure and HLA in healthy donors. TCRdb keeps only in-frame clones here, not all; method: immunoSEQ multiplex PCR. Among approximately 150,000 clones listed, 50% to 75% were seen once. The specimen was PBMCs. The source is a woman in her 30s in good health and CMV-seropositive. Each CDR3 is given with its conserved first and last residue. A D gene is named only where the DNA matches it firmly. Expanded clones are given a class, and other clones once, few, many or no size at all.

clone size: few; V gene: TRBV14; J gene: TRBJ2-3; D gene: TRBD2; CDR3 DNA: TGTGCCAGCAGCCGATCTTTAGCGGGAGCTCTCACAGATACGCAGTATTTT; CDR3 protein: CASSRSLAGALTDTQYF
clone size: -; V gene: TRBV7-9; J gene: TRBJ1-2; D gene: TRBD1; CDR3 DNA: TGTGCCAGCAGCAGGGACAGGAGCTCCTACTATGGCTACACCTTC; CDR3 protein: CASSRDRSSYYGYTF
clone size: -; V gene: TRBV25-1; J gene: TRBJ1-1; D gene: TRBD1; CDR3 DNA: TGTGCCAGCCGGAGGGACAGGGACACTGAAGCTTTCTTT; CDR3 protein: CASRRDRDTEAFF
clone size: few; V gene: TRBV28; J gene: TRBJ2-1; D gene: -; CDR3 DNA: TGTGCCAGCAGTCCTATCCCTTTTGGGAGGAAAAGAAATGAGCAGTTCTTC; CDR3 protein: CASSPIPFGRKRNEQFF
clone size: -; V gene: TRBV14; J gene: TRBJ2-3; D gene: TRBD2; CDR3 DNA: TGTGCCAGCAGCCAAGTCGGGGGGGCGGCAGATACGCAGTATTTT; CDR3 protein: CASSQVGGAADTQYF
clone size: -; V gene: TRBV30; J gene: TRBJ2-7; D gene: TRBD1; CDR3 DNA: TGTGCCTGGCGGCGGGACAGGGGGCCGTACGAGCAGTACTTC; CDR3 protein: CAWRRDRGPYEQYF
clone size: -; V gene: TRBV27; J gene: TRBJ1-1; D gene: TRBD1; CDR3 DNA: TGTGCCAGCAGTTTAAGGACAGGGGGCTGGGGCGCTGAAGCTTTCTTT; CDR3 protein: CASSLRTGGWGAEAFF
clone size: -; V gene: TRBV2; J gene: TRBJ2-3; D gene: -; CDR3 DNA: TGTGCCAGCAGTGGACTGCTGGCTCCCTATGTAAGGGATACGCAGTATTTT; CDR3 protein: CASSGLLAPYVRDTQYF
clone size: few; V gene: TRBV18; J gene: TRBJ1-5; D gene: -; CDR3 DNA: TGTGCCAGCTCACCAGTCAGGGAGGATCGGCCCCAGCATTTT; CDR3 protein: CASSPVREDRPQHF
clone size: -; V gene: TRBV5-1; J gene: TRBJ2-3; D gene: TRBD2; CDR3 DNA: TGCGCCAGCAGCTCAAGGACTAGCGTTACAGATACGCAGTATTTT; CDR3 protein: CASSSRTSVTDTQYF
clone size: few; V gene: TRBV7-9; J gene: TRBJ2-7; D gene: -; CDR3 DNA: TGTGCCAGCACAGACAACCCCTACGAGCAGTACTTC; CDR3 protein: CASTDNPYEQYF
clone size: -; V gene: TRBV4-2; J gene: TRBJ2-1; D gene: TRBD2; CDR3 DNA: TGTGCCAGCAGCCAATCCTTCGGGACTAGCTACAATGAGCAGTTCTTC; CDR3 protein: CASSQSFGTSYNEQFF
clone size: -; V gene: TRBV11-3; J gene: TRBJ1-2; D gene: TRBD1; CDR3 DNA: TGTGCCAGCAGCTTGGGACAGCACTATGGCTACACCTTC; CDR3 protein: CASSLGQHYGYTF
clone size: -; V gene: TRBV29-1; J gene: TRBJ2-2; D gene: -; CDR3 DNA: TGCAGCGTTGGATCCGGGGGATCCGGGGAGCTGTTTTTT; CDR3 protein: CSVGSGGSGELFF
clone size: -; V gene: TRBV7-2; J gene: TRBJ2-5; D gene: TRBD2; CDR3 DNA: TGTGCCAGCAGGCGGACTAGCGGGGGGGCCTCGGAGACCCAGTACTTC; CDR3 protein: CASRRTSGGASETQYF
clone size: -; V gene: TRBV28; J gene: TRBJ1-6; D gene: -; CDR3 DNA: TGTGCCAGCAGTTCAGGGGCAGATTCACCCCTCCACTTT; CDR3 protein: CASSSGADSPLHF
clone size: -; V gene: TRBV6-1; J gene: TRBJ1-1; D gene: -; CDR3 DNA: TGTGCCAGCAGCAGGGACTTAGATGCGACTGAAGCTTTCTTT; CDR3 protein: CASSRDLDATEAFF
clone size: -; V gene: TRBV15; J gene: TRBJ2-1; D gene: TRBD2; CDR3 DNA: TGTGCCACCAGCGAATCGGCGGGGGGGACGGATGAGCAGTTCTTC; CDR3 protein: CATSESAGGTDEQFF
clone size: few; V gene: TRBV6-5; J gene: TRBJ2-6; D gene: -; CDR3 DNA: TGTGCCAGCAGATTCAGGGGCTCTGGGGCCAACGTCCTGACTTTC; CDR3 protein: CASRFRGSGANVLTF
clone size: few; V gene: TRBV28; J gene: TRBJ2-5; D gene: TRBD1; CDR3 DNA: TGTGCCAGCAGCGCAGGGGGAGAGCAGTACTTC; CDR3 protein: CASSAGGEQYF
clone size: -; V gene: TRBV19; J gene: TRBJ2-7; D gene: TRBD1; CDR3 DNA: TGTGCCAGTAGTACACGGACAGGGGAGCAGTACTTC; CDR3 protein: CASSTRTGEQYF
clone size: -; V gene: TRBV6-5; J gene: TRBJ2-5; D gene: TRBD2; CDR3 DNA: TGTGCCAGCAGTTACGCGACTAGCGGGGGTCAAGAGACCCAGTACTTC; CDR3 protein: CASSYATSGGQETQYF
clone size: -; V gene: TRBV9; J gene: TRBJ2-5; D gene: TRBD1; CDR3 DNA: TGTGCCAGCAGCGGCTCCGGGACAGGGGGAGAGACCCAGTACTTC; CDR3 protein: CASSGSGTGGETQYF
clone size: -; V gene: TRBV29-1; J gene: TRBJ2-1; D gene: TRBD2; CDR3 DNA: TGCAGCGTTTTGGGACTAGCGGGACTCTACAATGAGCAGTTCTTC; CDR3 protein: CSVLGLAGLYNEQFF
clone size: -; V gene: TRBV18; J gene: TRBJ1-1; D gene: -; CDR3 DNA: TGTGCCAGCTCACCGACGGGGGGGAACACTGAAGCTTTCTTT; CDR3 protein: CASSPTGGNTEAFF
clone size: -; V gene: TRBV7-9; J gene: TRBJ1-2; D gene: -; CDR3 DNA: TGTGCCAGCAGCTTTGGAGGGCTGGAGGGCTACACCTTC; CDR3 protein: CASSFGGLEGYTF
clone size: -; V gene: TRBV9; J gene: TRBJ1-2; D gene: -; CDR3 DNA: TGTGCCAGCAGCGTTTACCTTGGGGGGGGCTTGGGTGGCTACACCTTC; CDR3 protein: CASSVYLGGGLGGYTF
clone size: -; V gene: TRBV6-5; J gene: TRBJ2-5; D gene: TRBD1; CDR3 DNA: TGTGCCAGCAACGACAGGACAGGGCGGACGGAGACCCAGTACTTC; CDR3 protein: CASNDRTGRTETQYF
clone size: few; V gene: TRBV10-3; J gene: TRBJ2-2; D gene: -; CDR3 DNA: TGTGCCATCAGTGAGTCCAGGACTAACACCGGGGAGCTGTTTTTT; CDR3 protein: CAISESRTNTGELFF
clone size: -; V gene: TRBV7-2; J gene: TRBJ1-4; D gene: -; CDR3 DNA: TGTGCCAGCAGCTTATATCCCGGCAGGACTAATGAAAAACTGTTTTTT; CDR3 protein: CASSLYPGRTNEKLFF
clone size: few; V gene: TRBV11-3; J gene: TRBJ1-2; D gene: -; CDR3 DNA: TGTGCCAGCAGCTTAGGGGGCCCGCCTTTTGGCTACACCTTC; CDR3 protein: CASSLGGPPFGYTF
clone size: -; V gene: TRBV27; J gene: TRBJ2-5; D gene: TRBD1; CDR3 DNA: TGTGCCAGCAGTGGGGGGACAGGGGGTAACGGGGAGACCCAGTACTTC; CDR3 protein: CASSGGTGGNGETQYF
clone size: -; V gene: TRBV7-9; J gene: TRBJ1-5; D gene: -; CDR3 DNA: TGTGCCAGCAGTACCCAGGGAAGCAATCAGCCCCAGCATTTT; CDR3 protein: CASSTQGSNQPQHF
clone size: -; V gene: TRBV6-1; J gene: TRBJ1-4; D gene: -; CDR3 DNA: TGTGCCAGCGCGGGAGGGGGAACAGGGTCGGAAAAACTGTTTTTT; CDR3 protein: CASAGGGTGSEKLFF
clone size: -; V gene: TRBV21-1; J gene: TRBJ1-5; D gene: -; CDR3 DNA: TGTGCCAGCAGCAAAGCGCTTTGTTCAGGGGCGGGAGACAATCAGCCCCAGCATTTT; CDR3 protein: CASSKALCSGAGDNQPQHF
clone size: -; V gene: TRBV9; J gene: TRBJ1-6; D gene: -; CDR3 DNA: TGTGCCAGCAGCGTAGTATCCTCTTATAATTCACCCCTCCACTTT; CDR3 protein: CASSVVSSYNSPLHF
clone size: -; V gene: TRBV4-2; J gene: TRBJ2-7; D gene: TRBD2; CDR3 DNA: TGTGCCAGCAGCCAAAAGGTCCTTAGCGGGGACCACTACGAGCAGTACTTC; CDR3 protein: CASSQKVLSGDHYEQYF
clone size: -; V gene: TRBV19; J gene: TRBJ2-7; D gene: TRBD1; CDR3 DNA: TGTGCCAGTAGTACCGATATAGGGGGCGACGTTTTGCCCTACGAGCAGTACTTC; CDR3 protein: CASSTDIGGDVLPYEQYF
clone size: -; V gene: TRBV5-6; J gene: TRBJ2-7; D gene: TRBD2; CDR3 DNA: TGTGCCAGCAGCTTGTGGGAGGGGACGTACTTC; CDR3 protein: CASSLWEGTYF
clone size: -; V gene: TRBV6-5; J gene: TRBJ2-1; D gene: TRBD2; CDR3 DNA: TGTGCCAGCAGTAGCGGGAGCTACAATGAGCAGTTCTTC; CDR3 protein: CASSSGSYNEQFF
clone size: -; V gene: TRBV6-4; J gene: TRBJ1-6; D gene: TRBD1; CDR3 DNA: TGTGCCAGCAGTGACTCGAGGGGGCTCAATTCACCCCTCCACTTT; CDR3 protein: CASSDSRGLNSPLHF
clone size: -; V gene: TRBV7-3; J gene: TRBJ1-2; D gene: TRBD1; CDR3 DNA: TGTGCCAGCAGCTTAAGTGGACAGGGCTATGGCTACACCTTC; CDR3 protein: CASSLSGQGYGYTF
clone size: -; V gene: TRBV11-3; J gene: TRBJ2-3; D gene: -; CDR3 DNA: TGTGCCAGCAGCTTAGGAAGGGGAACAGATACGCAGTATTTT; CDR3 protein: CASSLGRGTDTQYF
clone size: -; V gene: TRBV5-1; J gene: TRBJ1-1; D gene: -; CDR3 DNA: TGCGCCAGCAGCCCCTTTCCGGGGGGCTTAGACACTGAAGCTTTCTTT; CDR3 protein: CASSPFPGGLDTEAFF
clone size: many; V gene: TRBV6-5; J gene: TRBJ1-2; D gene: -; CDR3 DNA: TGTGCCAGCAGTTACCGGGCGGGGGCGTCTCATGGCTACACCTTC; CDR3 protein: CASSYRAGASHGYTF
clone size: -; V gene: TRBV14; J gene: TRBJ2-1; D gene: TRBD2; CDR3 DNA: TGTGCCAGCAGCCAATTCCTAGCGGGAGATTCGGTGTACAATGAGCAGTTCTTC; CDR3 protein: CASSQFLAGDSVYNEQFF
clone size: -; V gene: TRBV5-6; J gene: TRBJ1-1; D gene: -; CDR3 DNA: TGTGCCAGCAGCTTGGTAGGGAGTTGGGCTGGGCCTGAAGCTTTCTTT; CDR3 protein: CASSLVGSWAGPEAFF
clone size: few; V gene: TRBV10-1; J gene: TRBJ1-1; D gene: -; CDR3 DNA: TGCGCCAGCAGTGAGTATCAGGGGAACACTGAAGCTTTCTTT; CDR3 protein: CASSEYQGNTEAFF
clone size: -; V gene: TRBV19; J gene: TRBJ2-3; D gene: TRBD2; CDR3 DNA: TGTGCCAGTAGTCATGGGACTAGCGGCACAGATACGCAGTATTTT; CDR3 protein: CASSHGTSGTDTQYF
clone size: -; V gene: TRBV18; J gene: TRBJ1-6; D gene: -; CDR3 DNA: TGTGCCAGCTCGGGAGACACCCTGAGCTCCTATAATTCACCCCTCCACTTT; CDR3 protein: CASSGDTLSSYNSPLHF